A selection of T cell receptor beta chains follows, all from one sample in a study of a mutant IDH1 vaccine in newly diagnosed glioma. These TCRs are of unknown antigen specificity. The repertoire was sequenced with immunoSEQ multiplex PCR; TCRdb's copy has only in-frame clones and lacks some. Of approximately 81,000 clones in the sample, 75% to 85% were seen once. The specimen was PBMCs, collected from a glioma patient whose treatment included an IDH1 peptide vaccine. The source is a young man with glioma. Some clones in this sample may be carry-over from other donors' samples. CDR3s include the opening cysteine and the closing phenylalanine or tryptophan.

TRBV11-2,TRBJ2-7,CASSLGQGQHEQYF
TRBV9,TRBJ1-5,CASSVESVPSPFQPQHF
TRBV6-6,TRBJ1-4,CASSYLSQGGEKLFF
TRBV6-5,TRBJ2-5,CASRVPDSQETQHF
TRBV9,TRBJ1-1,CASSVHGNTEAFF
TRBV5-1,TRBJ1-1,CASSWGQGTEAFF
TRBV7-8,TRBJ1-1,CASPGGTEAFF
TRBV7-9,TRBJ2-1,CASSFIRGGHYNEQFF
TRBV7-2,TRBJ1-1,CASSPYSEAFF
TRBV7-9,TRBJ2-5,CASSLVDSGRALATQYF
TRBV30,TRBJ1-2,CAWTPPRTALNYGYTF
TRBV5-1,TRBJ1-6,CASSLGPGSDSPLHF
TRBV28,TRBJ2-7,CASHPGPSYEQYF
TRBV9,TRBJ2-1,CASSVGTSGMYNEQFF
TRBV7-2,.,CASSLGTVYEQYF
TRBV29-1,TRBJ2-5,CSVDINRGLGTQYF
TRBV5-4,TRBJ1-3,CASSAAGRGTIYF
TRBV4-1,TRBJ2-5,CASSQDPRDRYQETQYF
TRBV29-1,TRBJ1-2,CSVANRGRMYGYTF
TRBV5-1,TRBJ1-1,CASSLGSTGWTTEAFF
TRBV9,TRBJ2-7,CASSGGGEQYF
TRBV6-1,TRBJ1-2,CASREPGTADGYTF
TRBV19,TRBJ2-7,CASSYLAGDYEQYF
TRBV6-1,TRBJ2-1,CASSGGLAGGTSYNEQFF
TRBV5-6,TRBJ2-7,CASSLAGTGIYEQYF
TRBV4-3,TRBJ2-7,CASSLRVGGGTTYEQYF
TRBV7-3,TRBJ2-3,CASSSADTQYF
TRBV9,TRBJ1-2,CASSVAQSNYGYTF
TRBV19,TRBJ1-2,CASRKQAHPNYGYTF
TRBV6-1,TRBJ2-3,CASHTGADTQYF
TRBV9,TRBJ2-5,CASSVALASGREETQYF
TRBV7-3,TRBJ1-2,CASSPTGSF
TRBV18,.,CASSPPSTDRVEQYF
TRBV10-3,TRBJ2-2,CAISLGSDTGELFF
TRBV10-3,TRBJ1-2,CAISEKAENYGYTF